A selection of T cell receptor beta chains follows, all from one sample in a study of T cell responses to AZD1222 COVID-19 vaccine. This table comes from immunoSEQ multiplex PCR, and its TCRdb copy is limited to in-frame clones, with some not included. The profile shows approximately 80,000 clones, approximately 86% of them singletons. Sequenced here: peripheral blood, sampled on day 0 of MenACWY control vaccination. These receptor sequences come from an adult in good health. CDR3s include the opening cysteine and the closing phenylalanine or tryptophan. Each record gives: D gene, V gene, J gene, clone size, CDR3 DNA, CDR3 protein. A D gene is named only where the DNA matches it firmly. Only some rows state a clone size, as once, few, many or a class for expanded clones.

>-|TRBV6-5|TRBJ1-1|-
TGTGCCAGCAGTTCCCCGGGGCAGGGCATGGCTGAAGCTTTCTTT
CASSSPGQGMAEAFF
>-|TRBV19|TRBJ1-5|-
TGTGCCAGTAGTATAGATAGGCAGCCCCAGCATTTT
CASSIDRQPQHF
>-|TRBV19|TRBJ1-5|-
TGTGCCAGTAGTTACCCCTCTCTGGGGTATAGCAATCAGCCCCAGCATTTT
CASSYPSLGYSNQPQHF
>-|TRBV9|TRBJ1-1|-
TGTGCCAGCAGCGTAGGGACAGTCAACACTGAAGCTTTCTTT
CASSVGTVNTEAFF
>-|TRBV6-6|TRBJ1-5|-
TGTGCCAGCAGTTACGGGGACGGCAATCAGCCCCAGCATTTT
CASSYGDGNQPQHF
>-|TRBV19|TRBJ1-1|-
TGTGCCAGTAGTTCGTGGAGAGGGAACACTGAAGCTTTCTTT
CASSSWRGNTEAFF
>TRBD2|TRBV9|TRBJ2-3|-
TGTGCCAGCAGCGCGGTATTAGCGGGGGGGCTAGATACGCAGTATTTT
CASSAVLAGGLDTQYF
>TRBD2|TRBV3-1/TRBV3-2|TRBJ2-1|-
TGTGCCAGCAGAATCACTAGCGGGGGAGCCTACAATGAGCAGTTCTTC
CASRITSGGAYNEQFF
>-|TRBV4-3|TRBJ1-3|-
TGCGCCAGCAGCCAAGACAGGTTCTTCTCTGGAAACACCATATATTTT
CASSQDRFFSGNTIYF
>-|TRBV7-9|TRBJ1-6|-
TGTGCCAGCAGCTTAGTGGGGGGCAGAGATAATTCACCCCTCCACTTT
CASSLVGGRDNSPLHF
>-|TRBV30|TRBJ1-5|-
TGTGCCTGGAGTGTCTTTGGGGCAGGTCAGCCCCAGCATTTT
CAWSVFGAGQPQHF
>-|TRBV6-6|TRBJ1-1|-
TGTGCCAGCATTCGGATTGGGGGGACTGAAGCTTTCTTT
CASIRIGGTEAFF
>-|TRBV9|TRBJ1-2|-
TGTGCCAGCAGCGTACAGCAGAAGCTATATGTAGGCTACACCTTC
CASSVQQKLYVGYTF
>-|TRBV15|TRBJ2-7|-
TGTGCCACCAGCAGAGATATGTACGAGCAGTACTTC
CATSRDMYEQYF
>-|TRBV9|TRBJ1-1|-
TGTGCCAGCAGCGCTAGGGACACCGGCGGGGACACTGAAGCTTTCTTT
CASSARDTGGDTEAFF
>-|TRBV19|TRBJ1-3|once
TGTGCCAGTAGTATAGGCCGGGAAGTTGGAAACACCATATATTTT
CASSIGREVGNTIYF
>TRBD1|TRBV5-1|TRBJ1-1|-
TGCGCCAGAACCCGGACAGGGAGGACCACTGAAGCTTTCTTT
CARTRTGRTTEAFF
>TRBD1|TRBV19|TRBJ2-7|-
TGTGCCAGTAGTATAGGGACAGGGGAGAACGAGCAGTACTTC
CASSIGTGENEQYF
>TRBD1|TRBV9|TRBJ1-4|-
TGTGCCAGCAGCGTAGGACAGGGGGCTGGTGAAAAACTGTTTTTT
CASSVGQGAGEKLFF
>-|TRBV7-9|TRBJ2-7|-
TGTGCCAGCAGCCTAGATGGCGGCGCCGGCTCCTACGAGCAGTACTTC
CASSLDGGAGSYEQYF
>TRBD2|TRBV3-1/TRBV3-2|TRBJ2-1|-
TGTGCCAGCAGCCCTACTAGCGGGGGGTACAATGAGCAGTTCTTC
CASSPTSGGYNEQFF
>-|TRBV15|TRBJ2-7|-
TGTGCCACCAGCAGAGGGGGACAACGCTCCTACGAGCAGTACTTC
CATSRGGQRSYEQYF
>-|TRBV5-8|TRBJ2-7|-
TGTGCCAGCAGCGTAGACCGGGGGATATCCTACGAGCAGTACTTC
CASSVDRGISYEQYF
>-|TRBV30|TRBJ1-2|-
TGTGCCTGGAGTATTGTCCAGGGAGCCTATGGCTACACCTTC
CAWSIVQGAYGYTF
>-|TRBV6-1|TRBJ1-6|once
TGTGCCAGCAGTGAAGCCCCATTTCGGGGGAATTCACCCCTCCACTTT
CASSEAPFRGNSPLHF
>-|TRBV7-9|TRBJ2-1|-
TGTGCCAGCAGCTTAGGAACCCCAGCGGCCCTCAGGGGCAATGAGCAGTTCTTC
CASSLGTPAALRGNEQFF
>-|TRBV7-9|TRBJ1-1|-
TGTGCCAGCAGCTCCACAGGCGGCTTCCAGGGAAGGGGGGAAGCTTTCTTT
CASSSTGGFQGRGEAFF
>-|TRBV27|TRBJ2-1|-
TGTGCCAGCATTCGGCGGGGGCAAAAATACAATGAGCAGTTCTTC
CASIRRGQKYNEQFF
>TRBD1|TRBV19|TRBJ2-7|-
TGTGCCAGTACACGAACGGGCTCCGGGACAGGTACTTACGAGCAGTACTTC
CASTRTGSGTGTYEQYF
>-|TRBV5-1|TRBJ1-1|once
TGCGCCAGCAGCTTGGGGCCGGGAACGAACACTGAAGCTTTCTTT
CASSLGPGTNTEAFF
>TRBD1|TRBV30|TRBJ1-2|-
TGTGCCTGGATGGCCCCTCGGACAGGGTACAACTATGGCTACACCTTC
CAWMAPRTGYNYGYTF
>-|TRBV18|TRBJ2-1|-
TGTGCCAGCTCACTCCCAACTATGGCGGCTGAGCAGTTCTTC
CASSLPTMAAEQFF
>TRBD1|TRBV9|TRBJ1-6|-
TGTGCCAGCACCCGTGGGACAGGGGGAGTTTCACCCCTCCACTTT
CASTRGTGGVSPLHF
>TRBD1|TRBV28|TRBJ1-2|-
TGTGCCAGCAGTTTAGCCCGGGACAGGGAACCCCTTAGCTATGGCTACACCTTC
CASSLARDREPLSYGYTF
>-|TRBV29-1|TRBJ1-3|-
TGCAGCGTTGAAGATCCGCCTCTCTCTGGAAACACCATATATTTT
CSVEDPPLSGNTIYF
>-|TRBV29-1|TRBJ1-1|-
TGCAGCGTTGATGGGGTCTTTGACACTGAAGCTTTCTTT
CSVDGVFDTEAFF
>-|TRBV6-2/TRBV6-3|TRBJ2-5|-
TGTGCCAGCAGTTACTCGTCGGCTAGTCATACGGAGACCCAGTACTTC
CASSYSSASHTETQYF
>TRBD1|TRBV10-2|TRBJ2-5|-
TGCGCCAGCAACAACAGGGGGCTCTCAGAGACCCAGTACTTC
CASNNRGLSETQYF
>-|TRBV6-2/TRBV6-3|TRBJ1-6|-
TGTGCCAGCAGTTATGGGGCCTATTCACCCCTCCACTTT
CASSYGAYSPLHF
>-|TRBV19|TRBJ1-5|-
TGTGCCAGTAGTATGGGGTCCAGCAATCAGCCCCAGCATTTT
CASSMGSSNQPQHF
>-|TRBV6-5|TRBJ2-3|-
TGTGCCAGCAGCGTTACAAGAACTAGCACAGATACGCAGTATTTT
CASSVTRTSTDTQYF
>TRBD1|TRBV9|TRBJ1-6|-
TGTGCCAGCAGCCTCCAAGGACAGGGATTTTCACCCCTCCACTTT
CASSLQGQGFSPLHF
>-|TRBV7-2|TRBJ2-7|-
TGTGCCAGCAGCTTATCCTACGAGCAGTACTTC
CASSLSYEQYF
>TRBD1|TRBV9|TRBJ2-7|-
TGTGCCAGCAGCGTCGCTCCGACAGGGGGTTACGAGCAGTACTTC
CASSVAPTGGYEQYF
>-|TRBV7-8|TRBJ2-5|-
TGTGCCAGCAGCTTGACAGGCCGACAAGAGACCCAGTACTTC
CASSLTGRQETQYF
>-|TRBV7-2|TRBJ2-1|-
TGTGCCAGCCTCTTTGGGGTCAATGAGCAGTTCTTC
CASLFGVNEQFF
>-|TRBV29-1|TRBJ2-7|-
TGCAGCGCAAAGGGCTACGAGCAGTACTTC
CSAKGYEQYF
>-|TRBV7-9|TRBJ1-4|-
TGTGCCAGACAGGGTGCAACTAATGAAAAACTGTTTTTT
CARQGATNEKLFF
>-|TRBV19|TRBJ1-2|once
TGTGCCAGTAGCGAACAGGGAACTAACTATGGCTACACCTTC
CASSEQGTNYGYTF
>TRBD1|TRBV10-3|TRBJ2-2|once
TGTGCCATCAGCGCAGGGGGCAGGGACACCGGGGAGCTGTTTTTT
CAISAGGRDTGELFF